In its sample, the clone carrying this TCR beta chain was seen a few times. Repertoires were generated with immunoSEQ multiplex PCR, while TCRdb's copy carries only in-frame clones and drops some. The table records about 100,000 clones, about 84% of them present only once. This record comes from a study of blood T cell repertoires in COVID-19. In the study overall: Samples representing acute and convalescent COVID-19 were sourced from the United States, Italy and Spain.

V trimming: 9 bases; J trimming: 3 bases; junction bases outside the gene matches: 6. The germline V gene encodes CDR1 SGDLS and CDR2 YYNGEE. CDR3 length equals 13 residues. Sequencing was carried out using peripheral blood. The chain uses TRBV9 and TRBJ2-3, with 8 bases aligning to TRBD1. This TCR derives from a human donor in a cohort sampled during active COVID-19. This CDR3 is CATSTGETDTQYF. The DNA for the CDR3 is TGTGCCACCTCGACAGGGGAAACAGATACGCAGTATTTT. The full variable domain, its missing parts supplied by reference TRBV9 and TRBJ2-3, is DSGVTQTPKHLITATGQRVTLRCSPRSGDLSVYWYQQSLDQGLQFLIQYYNGEERAKGNILERFSAQQFPDLHSELNLSSLELGDSALYFCATSTGETDTQYFGPGTRLTVL.